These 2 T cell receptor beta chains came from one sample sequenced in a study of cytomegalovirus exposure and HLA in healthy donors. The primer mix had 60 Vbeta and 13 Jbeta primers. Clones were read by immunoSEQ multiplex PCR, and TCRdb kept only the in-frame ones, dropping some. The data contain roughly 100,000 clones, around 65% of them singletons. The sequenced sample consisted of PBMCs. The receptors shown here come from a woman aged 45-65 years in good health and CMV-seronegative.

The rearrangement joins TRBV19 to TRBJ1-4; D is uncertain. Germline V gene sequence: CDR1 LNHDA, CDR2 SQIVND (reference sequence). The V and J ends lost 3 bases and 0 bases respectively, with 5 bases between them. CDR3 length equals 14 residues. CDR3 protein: CASSISATNEKLFF. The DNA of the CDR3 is TGTGCCAGTAGTATCAGTGCAACTAATGAAAAACTGTTTTTT. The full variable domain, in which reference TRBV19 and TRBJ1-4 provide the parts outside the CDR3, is DGGITQSPKYLFRKEGQNVTLSCEQNLNHDAMYWYRQDPGQGLRLIYYSQIVNDFQKGDIAEGYSVSREKKESFPLTVTSAQKNPTAFYLCASSISATNEKLFFGSGTQLSVL.

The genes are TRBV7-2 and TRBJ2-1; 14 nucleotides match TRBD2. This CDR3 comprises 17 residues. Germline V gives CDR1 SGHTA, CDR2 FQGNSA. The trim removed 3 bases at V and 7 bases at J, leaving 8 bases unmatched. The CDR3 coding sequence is TGTGCCAGCAGCTTCGCAAATGGACTAGCGGGAGGAAATGAGCAGTTCTTC. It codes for CASSFANGLAGGNEQFF.